This T cell receptor (beta chain) was captured in a study of blood T cells in healthy people across ages. Study background: T cells yielded about one barcoded beta molecule per two cells through template switching.

It was with a sample-barcoded 5' primer and a J-beta primer mix that a second PCR of about 6 to 12 cycles was run. Via MiXCR, TCRdb re-called the 5' RACE reads, giving one row per CDR3 protein. The sample lists some 1.4 million distinct CDR3 sequences, roughly 45% occurring once. Concerning this clonotype: Its antigen is undetermined.

The authors drew around 11 milliliters of peripheral blood from each donor. Study observations and caveats: Unknown CMV status may confound age-related changes in expanded clones.

The receptor comes from a woman aged 18-30 years in good health. Sequencing was done on a sample of blood.

CDR3 residues: CASSLTDEDQPQHF. The CDR3 DNA reads as TGTGCCAGCAGCTTAACAGATGAGGATCAGCCCCAGCATTTT. This rearrangement joins TRBV7-2 to TRBJ1-5; no clear D. This CDR3 is 14 amino acids long. The ends were cut back, 2 bases at V and 5 bases at J, with 10 bases in the middle. Per the germline V gene, CDR1 is SGHTA and CDR2 is FQGNSA.